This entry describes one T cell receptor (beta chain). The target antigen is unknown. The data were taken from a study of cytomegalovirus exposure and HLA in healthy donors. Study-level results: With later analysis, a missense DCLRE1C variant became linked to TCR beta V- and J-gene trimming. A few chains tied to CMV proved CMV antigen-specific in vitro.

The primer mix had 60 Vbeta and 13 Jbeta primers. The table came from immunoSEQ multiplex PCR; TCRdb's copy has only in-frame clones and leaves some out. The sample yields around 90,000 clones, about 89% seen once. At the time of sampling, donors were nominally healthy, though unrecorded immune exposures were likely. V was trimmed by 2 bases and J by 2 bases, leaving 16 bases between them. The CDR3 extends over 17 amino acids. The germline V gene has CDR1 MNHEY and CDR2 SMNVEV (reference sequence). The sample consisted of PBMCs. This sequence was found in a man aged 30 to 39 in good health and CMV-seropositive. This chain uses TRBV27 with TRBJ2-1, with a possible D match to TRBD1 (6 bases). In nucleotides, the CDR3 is TGTGCCAGCAGTTTACGGGGTGGGACAAATCCCTACAATGAGCAGTTCTTC. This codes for CASSLRGGTNPYNEQFF.